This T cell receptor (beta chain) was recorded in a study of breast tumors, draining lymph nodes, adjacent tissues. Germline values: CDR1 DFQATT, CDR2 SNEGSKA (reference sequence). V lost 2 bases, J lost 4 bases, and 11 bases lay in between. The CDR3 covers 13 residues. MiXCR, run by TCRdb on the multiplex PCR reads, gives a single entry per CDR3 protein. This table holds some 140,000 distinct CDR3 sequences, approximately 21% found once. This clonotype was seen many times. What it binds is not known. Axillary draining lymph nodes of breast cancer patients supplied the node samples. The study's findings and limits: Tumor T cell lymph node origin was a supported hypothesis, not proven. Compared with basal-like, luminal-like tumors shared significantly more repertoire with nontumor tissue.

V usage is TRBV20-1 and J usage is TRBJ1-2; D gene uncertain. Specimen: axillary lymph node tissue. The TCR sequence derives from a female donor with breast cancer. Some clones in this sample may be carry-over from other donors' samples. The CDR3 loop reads CSARKLPAYGYTF. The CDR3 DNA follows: TGCAGTGCTAGAAAGCTCCCGGCCTATGGCTACACCTTC.